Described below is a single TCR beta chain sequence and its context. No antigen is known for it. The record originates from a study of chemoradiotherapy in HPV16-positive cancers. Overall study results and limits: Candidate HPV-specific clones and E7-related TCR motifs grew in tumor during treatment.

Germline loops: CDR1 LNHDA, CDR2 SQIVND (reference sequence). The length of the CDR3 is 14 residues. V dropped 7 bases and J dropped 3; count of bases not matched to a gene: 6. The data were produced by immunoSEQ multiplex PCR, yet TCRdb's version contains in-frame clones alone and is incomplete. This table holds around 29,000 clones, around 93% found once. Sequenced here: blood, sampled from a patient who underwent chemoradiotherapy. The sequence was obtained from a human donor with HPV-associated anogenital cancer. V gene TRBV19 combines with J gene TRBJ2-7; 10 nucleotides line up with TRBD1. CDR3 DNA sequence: TGTGCCAGTAAGCGGGGACAGGGGATCTACGAGCAGTACTTC. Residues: CASKRGQGIYEQYF.